Listed below are T cell receptor beta chains from one sample, sequenced in a study of T cell changes during pregnancy in multiple sclerosis. Repertoires were generated with immunoSEQ multiplex PCR, while TCRdb's copy carries only in-frame clones and drops some. The data contain roughly 93,000 clones, about 91% of them singletons. This specimen consisted of peripheral blood, obtained after pregnancy. All receptors come from a female donor in good health, enrolled as a control in a pregnancy study. The CDR3 runs from the conserved cysteine through the conserved F or W. Fields, in order: clone size, V gene, D gene, J gene, CDR3 protein, CDR3 DNA. A D gene is named only where the DNA matches it firmly. Size values are once, few and many counts, or a class for expanded clones, and some rows have none.

>once|TRBV5-1|TRBD2|TRBJ2-7
CASSPKASGRPSEQYF
TGCGCCAGCAGCCCTAAGGCTAGCGGGAGACCCTCTGAGCAGTACTTC
>-|TRBV28|-|TRBJ2-2
CASSFKRGGAGELFF
TGTGCCAGCAGTTTTAAAAGGGGGGGGGCCGGGGAGCTGTTTTTT
>-|TRBV19|TRBD1|TRBJ1-5
CASKGQGSDIRNQPQHF
TGTGCCAGTAAGGGACAGGGAAGCGATATTCGCAATCAGCCCCAGCATTTT
>-|TRBV5-1|TRBD1|TRBJ1-1
CASSGGQVEQEAFF
TGCGCCAGCAGCGGGGGACAGGTAGAACAAGAAGCTTTCTTT
>-|TRBV5-1|TRBD1|TRBJ2-4
CASSLDRGAKNIQYF
TGCGCCAGCAGCCTTGACAGGGGAGCCAAAAACATTCAGTACTTC
>-|TRBV7-9|-|TRBJ2-1
CASSPPSWTEAHSLEQFF
TGTGCCAGCAGCCCCCCATCTTGGACAGAGGCCCATTCTTTGGAGCAGTTCTTC
>-|TRBV30|-|TRBJ1-5
CAWSVGGRGPEQPQHF
TGTGCCTGGAGTGTAGGGGGACGAGGCCCGGAACAGCCCCAGCATTTT
>-|TRBV5-1|-|TRBJ1-5
CASSTGHGGNQPQHF
TGCGCCAGCTCCACCGGACACGGTGGCAATCAGCCCCAGCATTTT
>-|TRBV18|TRBD1|TRBJ1-2
CASSLLTGGDGYTF
TGTGCCAGCTCACTCTTGACAGGGGGCGATGGCTACACCTTC
>-|TRBV6-5|TRBD1|TRBJ1-1
CASSSTGSTEAFF
TGTGCCAGCAGTTCGACAGGGTCCACTGAAGCTTTCTTT
>-|TRBV4-2|TRBD2|TRBJ2-3
CASSQDGIAGGSTDTQYF
TGTGCCAGCAGCCAAGATGGGATAGCGGGAGGGAGCACAGATACGCAGTATTTT
>-|TRBV4-1|TRBD2|TRBJ2-7
CASSPGTSGTYEQYF
TGCGCCAGCAGCCCGGGGACTAGCGGAACCTACGAGCAGTACTTC
>-|TRBV27|-|TRBJ1-2
CASSLFEGSNYGYTF
TGTGCCAGCAGTTTGTTTGAGGGAAGTAACTATGGCTACACCTTC
>-|TRBV2|-|TRBJ1-3
CASSSFSGNTIYF
TGTGCCAGCAGTTCCTTCTCTGGAAACACCATATATTTT
>-|TRBV4-2|TRBD1|TRBJ1-1
CASSQGGTGGKIF
TGTGCCAGCAGCCAAGGGGGTACAGGGGGCAAAATCTTT
>-|TRBV19|TRBD2|TRBJ2-7
CASSTRIAGAISYEQYF
TGTGCCAGTAGTACCCGGATAGCGGGAGCAATCTCCTACGAGCAGTACTTC
>-|TRBV29-1|TRBD2|TRBJ2-3
CSVVGAGGPKSTDTQYF
TGCAGCGTTGTGGGGGCGGGGGGGCCTAAAAGCACAGATACGCAGTATTTT